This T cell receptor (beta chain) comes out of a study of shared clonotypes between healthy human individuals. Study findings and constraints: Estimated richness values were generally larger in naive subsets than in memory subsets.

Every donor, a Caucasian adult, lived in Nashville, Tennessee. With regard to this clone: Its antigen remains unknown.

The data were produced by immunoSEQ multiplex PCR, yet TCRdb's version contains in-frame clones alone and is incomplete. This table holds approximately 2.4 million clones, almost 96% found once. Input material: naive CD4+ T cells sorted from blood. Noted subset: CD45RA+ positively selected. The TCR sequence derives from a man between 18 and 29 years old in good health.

The CDR3 is CASSSPLEIGTQYF. The CDR3 nucleotides are TGTGCCAGCAGCTCACCTTTGGAAATTGGTACGCAGTATTTT. This chain connects TRBV6-1 to TRBJ2-3; D gene uncertain. The CDR3 sequence is 14 residues long. The ends were cut back, 6 bases at V and 8 bases at J, with 18 bases in the middle. Germline CDR1 reads MNHNS; CDR2 reads SASEGT.